This TCR beta chain emerged from a study of cytomegalovirus exposure and HLA in healthy donors. Study-wide context: A prior analysis found about 110 million unique TCR beta sequences from some 190 million T cells. Study conclusions and caveats: Earlier results showed most TCR beta V segments being productive about 90% or about 30% of the time.

Germline assignment: CDR1 SGHNT and CDR2 YYREEE (reference sequence). The length of the CDR3 is 16 residues. Trimming cost V 0 bases and J 6 bases; bases outside gene matches: 6. Researchers ran the PCR with 60 Vbeta and 13 Jbeta primers. Here immunoSEQ multiplex PCR was the method, and the copy in TCRdb shows in-frame clones only, minus some. The repertoire holds roughly 110,000 clones, with over 65% as singletons. Concerning this clone: The antigen is not known.

The sample consisted of PBMCs. The V gene is TRBV5-4, the J gene TRBJ1-2; TRBD1 aligns across 12 bases. The sequence derives from a woman in her thirties in good health and CMV-seronegative. CDR3 amino acids: CASSLGDRGLYDGYTF. The DNA for the CDR3 is TGTGCCAGCAGCTTGGGGGACAGGGGGCTCTACGATGGCTACACCTTC.